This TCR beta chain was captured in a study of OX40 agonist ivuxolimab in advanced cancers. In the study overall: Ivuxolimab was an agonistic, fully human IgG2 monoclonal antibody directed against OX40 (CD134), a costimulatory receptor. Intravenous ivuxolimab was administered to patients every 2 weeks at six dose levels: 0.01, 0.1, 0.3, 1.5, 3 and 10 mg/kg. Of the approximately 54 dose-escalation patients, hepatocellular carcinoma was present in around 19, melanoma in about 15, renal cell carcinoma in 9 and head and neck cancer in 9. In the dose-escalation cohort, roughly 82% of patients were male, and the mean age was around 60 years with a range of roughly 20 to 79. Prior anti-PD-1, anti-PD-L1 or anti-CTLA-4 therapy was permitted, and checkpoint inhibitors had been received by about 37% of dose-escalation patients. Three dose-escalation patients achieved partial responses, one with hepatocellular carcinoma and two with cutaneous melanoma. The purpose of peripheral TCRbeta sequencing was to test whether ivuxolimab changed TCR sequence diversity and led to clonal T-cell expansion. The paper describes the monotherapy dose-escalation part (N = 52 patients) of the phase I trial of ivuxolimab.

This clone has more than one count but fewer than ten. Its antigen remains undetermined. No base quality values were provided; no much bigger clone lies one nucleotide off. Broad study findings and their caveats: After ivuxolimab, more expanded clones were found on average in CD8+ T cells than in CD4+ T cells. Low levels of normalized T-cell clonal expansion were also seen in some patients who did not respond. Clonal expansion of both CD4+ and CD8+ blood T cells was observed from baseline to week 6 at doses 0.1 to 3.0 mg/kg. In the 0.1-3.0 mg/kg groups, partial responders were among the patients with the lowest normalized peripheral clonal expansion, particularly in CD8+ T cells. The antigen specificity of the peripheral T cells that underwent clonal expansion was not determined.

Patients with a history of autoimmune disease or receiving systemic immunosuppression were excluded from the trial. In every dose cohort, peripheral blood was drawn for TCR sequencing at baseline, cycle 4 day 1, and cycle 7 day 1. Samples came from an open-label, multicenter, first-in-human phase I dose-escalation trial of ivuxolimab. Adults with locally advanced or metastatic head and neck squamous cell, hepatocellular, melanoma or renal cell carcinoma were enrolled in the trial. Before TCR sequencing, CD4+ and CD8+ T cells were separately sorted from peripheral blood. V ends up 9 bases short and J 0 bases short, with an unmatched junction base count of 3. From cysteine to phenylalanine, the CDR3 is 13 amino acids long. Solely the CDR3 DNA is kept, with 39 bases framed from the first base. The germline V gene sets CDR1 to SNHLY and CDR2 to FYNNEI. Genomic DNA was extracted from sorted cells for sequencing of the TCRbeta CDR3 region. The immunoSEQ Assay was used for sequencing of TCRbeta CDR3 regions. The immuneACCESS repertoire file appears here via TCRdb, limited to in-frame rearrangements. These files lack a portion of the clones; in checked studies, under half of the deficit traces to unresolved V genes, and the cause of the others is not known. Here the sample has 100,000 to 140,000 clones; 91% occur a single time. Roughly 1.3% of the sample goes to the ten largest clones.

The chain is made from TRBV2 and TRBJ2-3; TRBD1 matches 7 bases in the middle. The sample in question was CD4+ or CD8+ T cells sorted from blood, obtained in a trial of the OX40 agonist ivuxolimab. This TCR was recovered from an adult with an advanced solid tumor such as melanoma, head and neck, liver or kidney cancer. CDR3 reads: CARTGDSTDTQYF. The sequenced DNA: TGTGCCAGAACAGGGGATAGCACAGATACGCAGTATTTT.